This T cell receptor (beta chain) was captured by sequencing in a study of blood T cell repertoires in COVID-19. The wider study: PBMCs, B-cell-depleted T cells, or T cells were the source of the cDNA or gDNA that made up the material.

The CDR3 loop spans 14 amino acids. J lost 4 bases, V lost 0 bases, and 1 base had no gene match. Looked up from germline, CDR1 is MNHEY and CDR2 is SMNVEV (reference sequence). The protocol was immunoSEQ multiplex PCR, while the TCRdb copy is restricted to in-frame clones and leaves out a portion. The sample holds roughly 54,000 clones, 70% to 90% seen once. This clonotype was obtained from a human donor in a cohort sampled during active COVID-19. V and J are TRBV27 and TRBJ2-7; 9 positions agree with TRBD1. The sequenced sample was peripheral blood. CDR3 coding DNA: TGTGCCAGCAGTTTATCCGGGACAGGGTACGAGCAGTACTTC. Amino acid sequence: CASSLSGTGYEQYF.